This entry lists 28 T cell receptor beta chains sequenced from one sample in a study of blood T cell repertoires in COVID-19. Here immunoSEQ multiplex PCR was the method, and the copy in TCRdb shows in-frame clones only, minus some. There are about 250,000 clones in the sample; roughly 90% occur only once, and less than 0.95% lies in the top ten. The specimen sequenced was peripheral blood. The receptors here all came from a middle-aged woman who had recovered from COVID-19.

This chain links TRBV6-5 with TRBJ1-3; TRBD1 might be the D (6 bases). There are 14 residues in the CDR3. Germline V lookup: CDR1 MNHEY, CDR2 SVGAGI. V lost 3 bases, J lost 7 bases, and 13 bases lay in between. The CDR3 sequence: CASSYIQGMNTIYF. In nucleotides, the CDR3 is TGTGCCAGCAGTTATATTCAGGGGATGAACACCATATATTTT.

V is TRBV3-1 (or the pseudogene TRBV3-2) and J is TRBJ2-7, with 7 bases aligning to TRBD1. Germline-derived CDR1 and CDR2 are LGHDT and YNNKEL (reference sequence). V gave up 4 bases and J gave up 0 bases; unmatched junction bases: 3. The CDR3 covers 14 residues. In DNA form, the CDR3 reads TGTGCCAGCAGCCGATGGGACAGCTCCTACGAGCAGTACTTC. This encodes CASSRWDSSYEQYF.

CDR3 region: CAISESLAGGKGEQYF. CDR3 DNA sequence: TGTGCCATCAGTGAGTCGCTAGCGGGAGGGAAAGGCGAGCAGTACTTC. This chain joins TRBV10-3 and TRBJ2-7, with 12 positions matching TRBD2. Germline V lookup: CDR1 ENHRY, CDR2 SYGVKD. V lost 0 bases to trimming and J lost 6 bases; unmatched junction nucleotides: 6. The CDR3 consists of 16 residues.

V is TRBV27 and J is TRBJ2-1; 12 nucleotides match TRBD2. Germline V gene sequence: CDR1 MNHEY, CDR2 SMNVEV (reference sequence). The CDR3 is 16 amino acids. V lost 5 bases to trimming and J lost 7 bases; unmatched junction nucleotides: 9. CDR3 region: CASSALTSGRRNEQFF. The CDR3 region has the DNA TGTGCCAGCAGTGCACTGACTAGCGGGAGAAGGAATGAGCAGTTCTTC.

The sample holds one count of this clone. The same CDR3 can be traced to other DNA sequences in this sample. This sequence joins TRBV12-3 or TRBV12-4 and TRBJ2-1; TRBD2 matches 7 bases. The V gene end was trimmed by 3 bases and the J gene end by 7 bases; junction bases not matched to a gene: 0. The CDR3 length is 12 residues. The chain's CDR3 is CASSFGGNEQFF. The CDR3 DNA sequence: TGTGCCAGCAGTTTCGGGGGGAATGAGCAGTTCTTC.

CDR3 protein: CASSALVSAYEQYF. CDR3 bases: TGTGCCAGCAGTGCGCTAGTTAGCGCCTACGAGCAGTACTTC. The chain is built from TRBV2 and TRBJ2-7, with D possibly TRBD2 on 5 matching bases. V dropped 4 bases and J dropped 2 bases, with 12 bases sitting between them. The CDR3 totals 14 residues. From germline, CDR1 is SNHLY and CDR2 FYNNEI.

The chain links TRBV28 to TRBJ2-3, with D hard to call. The CDR3 is 13 amino acids. The V gene lost 6 bases and the J gene lost 2 bases, with 9 bases spanning the gap. Germline lookup yields CDR1 MDHEN and CDR2 SYDVKM. The CDR3 DNA reads TGTGCCAGCAGCCCTAGGCCCACAGATACGCAGTATTTT. It specifies CASSPRPTDTQYF.

The rearrangement links TRBV6-6 to TRBJ1-2; a weak D match, TRBD1 (6 bases). This CDR3 has 13 amino acids. Germline V CDR1 and CDR2: MNHNY, SVGAGI (reference sequence). The V end lost 4 bases, the J end lost 12 bases, and 18 bases lay between the germline ends. This chain's CDR3 is CASSSRREAGDTF. The CDR3 DNA is TGTGCCAGCAGTTCCCGCCGGGAGGCAGGGGACACCTTC.

Of note for this clone: The sample carries other DNA sequences with the same CDR3. This rearrangement joins TRBV10-3 to TRBJ2-5; D call uncertain. Deletions cut 2 bases from V and 5 bases from J, with 3 bases between. This CDR3 spans 11 amino acids. Germline CDR1 is ENHRY and CDR2 is SYGVKD. Written as DNA, the CDR3 is TGTGCCATCAGTGAGCGGGAGACCCAGTACTTC. Its translation is CAISERETQYF.

The gene calls are TRBV7-2 and TRBJ2-7; 8 nucleotides match TRBD2. The length of the CDR3 is 15 residues. Germline CDR1 is SGHTA and CDR2 is FQGNSA. Trimming cost V 5 bases and J 0 bases; bases outside gene matches: 6. In nucleotides, the CDR3 is TGTGCCAGCAGCGGATTTAGCGGGGACTCCTACGAGCAGTACTTC. Translation gives CASSGFSGDSYEQYF.

The chain uses TRBV30 and TRBJ2-1, with TRBD1 as a possible D gene (6 bases). Germline V lookup: CDR1 GTSNPN, CDR2 SVGIG (reference sequence). V lost 5 bases to trimming and J lost 5 bases, with 16 bases between them. This CDR3 is 14 amino acids long. CDR3 DNA: TGTGCCTGGGGCTCAGGGGTCGGGGACAATGAGCAGTTCTTC. Translation gives CAWGSGVGDNEQFF.

V and J are TRBV9 and TRBJ2-7, with 8 bases matching TRBD2. CDR1 is SGDLS and CDR2 is YYNGEE in the germline V gene. This CDR3 comprises 16 residues. J lost 2 bases, V lost 4 bases, and 11 bases had no gene match. In DNA form, the CDR3 reads TGTGCCAGCAGCCCCGGACTAGCCGCTTCGGCCTACGAGCAGTACTTC. Protein sequence: CASSPGLAASAYEQYF.

The chain recombines TRBV29-1 with TRBJ2-5; 7 bases map to TRBD1. The V gene's germline CDR1 is SQVTM and CDR2 ANQGSEA. The CDR3 totals 11 residues. V gave up 7 bases and J gave up 5 bases; unmatched junction bases: 4. Here the CDR3 reads CSASGGETQYF. The CDR3, as DNA: TGCAGCGCCTCAGGGGGTGAGACCCAGTACTTC. The full variable domain, completed using reference TRBV29-1 and TRBJ2-5, is SAVISQKPSRDICQRGTSLTIQCQVDSQVTMMFWYRQQPGQSLTLIATANQGSEATYESGFVIDKFPISRPNLTFSTLTVSNMSPEDSSIYLCSASGGETQYFGPGTRLLVL.

To note about this clone: This CDR3 is also generated by other DNA sequences in the sample. The chain employs TRBV29-1 and TRBJ2-7; D may be TRBD2 (6 bases). With 4 bases removed from V and 0 bases from J, the gap between germline ends came to 10 bases. The CDR3 contains 13 residues. The germline V gene encodes CDR1 SQVTM and CDR2 ANQGSEA. CDR3 protein: CSVVAGSSYEQYF. CDR3 DNA: TGCAGCGTTGTGGCGGGGAGCTCCTACGAGCAGTACTTC.

The chain recombines TRBV27 with TRBJ1-2; tentatively, D is TRBD1 (5 bases). The length of the CDR3 is 14 residues. Trimming pared 5 bases from V and 8 bases from J, leaving 18 bases between. The V gene's germline CDR1 is MNHEY and CDR2 SMNVEV (reference sequence). This chain's CDR3 is CASSLRGGDWGYTF. CDR3 bases: TGTGCCAGCAGTCTTCGAGGTGGGGACTGGGGCTACACCTTC.

The chain combines TRBV19 with TRBJ2-1; 7 bases are shared with TRBD2. There are 16 residues in the CDR3. V lost 4 bases and J lost 1; bases outside the gene matches: 7. Germline lookup yields CDR1 LNHDA and CDR2 SQIVND (reference sequence). CDR3 in amino acids: CASSSLAATSYNEQFF. Here the CDR3 DNA reads TGTGCCAGTAGTAGCCTAGCGGCAACGTCCTACAATGAGCAGTTCTTC.

This clone turned up a few times. This chain uses TRBV30 with TRBJ2-1; 7 bases agree with TRBD2. Germline trimming cut 3 bases from V and 0 bases from J; bases unmatched to any gene: 5. Germline loops: CDR1 GTSNPN, CDR2 SVGIG (reference sequence). The CDR3 consists of 15 residues. The CDR3 reads CAWSPSGTSYNEQFF. The CDR3, as DNA: TGTGCCTGGAGCCCCAGCGGGACCTCCTACAATGAGCAGTTCTTC.

This sequence joins TRBV3-1 (or the pseudogene TRBV3-2) and TRBJ1-5; D is perhaps TRBD1 (6 bases). The CDR3 has 17 residues. Germline V gene sequence: CDR1 LGHDT, CDR2 YNNKEL (reference sequence). The V gene lost 5 bases and the J gene lost 0 bases, with 17 bases spanning the gap. CDR3 DNA: TGTGCCAGCAGCGCCGACGGACAGAGTTATAGCAATCAGCCCCAGCATTTT. Amino acids: CASSADGQSYSNQPQHF.

The chain links TRBV27 to TRBJ2-1; weak D call: TRBD2 (5 bases). Germline CDR1 MNHEY, CDR2 SMNVEV (reference sequence). This CDR3 is 17 amino acids long. The V end was cut by 0 bases, the J end by 5 bases, with 17 bases between. The CDR3 DNA reads TGTGCCAGCAGTTTATCCCTAGCTCTCCTACATAACAATGAGCAGTTCTTC. This encodes CASSLSLALLHNNEQFF.

The chain recombines TRBV6-5 with TRBJ2-1; a weak D match, TRBD2 (5 bases). V shed 0 bases and J shed 8 bases, with 17 bases lying between them. Germline V gene lookup returns CDR1 MNHEY and CDR2 SVGAGI. The CDR3 has 16 residues. CDR3 sequence: CASSYSITGPGDEQFF. The CDR3 DNA sequence: TGTGCCAGCAGTTACTCGATCACGGGCCCCGGGGATGAGCAGTTCTTC.

V usage is TRBV3-1 (or the pseudogene TRBV3-2) and J usage is TRBJ1-2; D ambiguous. Trimming cost V 2 bases and J 8 bases, with 12 bases left between them. The CDR3 has 13 amino acids. Germline-derived CDR1 and CDR2 are LGHDT and YNNKEL (reference sequence). The CDR3, as DNA: TGTGCCAGCAGCCAAATTGATGGGGAGGGCTACACCTTC. Amino acids: CASSQIDGEGYTF.

This chain connects TRBV27 to TRBJ2-5; 10 nucleotides align to TRBD2. Germline assignment: CDR1 MNHEY and CDR2 SMNVEV (reference sequence). CDR3 length equals 15 residues. After removal of 6 bases from V and 5 bases from J, the junction contained 9 bases not matched to a gene. DNA for the CDR3: TGTGCCAGCAGCCGCGGCCTAGCGGGAGTGGAGACCCAGTACTTC. Translating gives CASSRGLAGVETQYF.

The gene calls are TRBV30 and TRBJ2-2; 7 nucleotides align to TRBD2. V shed 8 bases, J shed 0 bases, and the junction held 9 bases outside the gene matches. This CDR3 region has 15 residues. Looked up from germline, CDR1 is GTSNPN and CDR2 is SVGIG (reference sequence). Here the CDR3 DNA reads TGTGCCCAAGCCGGGGACTATCCGAACACCGGGGAGCTGTTTTTT. As protein: CAQAGDYPNTGELFF.

V gene TRBV11-3 combines with J gene TRBJ2-5; 8 positions match TRBD1. The length of the CDR3 is 14 residues. V lost 5 bases and J lost 5; bases outside the gene matches: 7. CDR1 SGHNT and CDR2 YENEEA come from the germline V gene. The CDR3 is CASSPNQGAETQYF. CDR3 coding DNA: TGTGCCAGCAGCCCGAACCAGGGGGCTGAGACCCAGTACTTC. Together with reference TRBV11-3 and TRBJ2-5, the CDR3 gives the full variable domain: EAGVVQSPRYKIIEKKQPVAFWCNPISGHNTLYWYLQNLGQGPELLIRYENEEAVDDSQLPKDRFSAERLKGVDSTLKIQPAELGDSAVYLCASSPNQGAETQYFGPGTRLLVL.

The rearrangement links TRBV19 to TRBJ2-7, with TRBD2 matching over 7 bases. Germline V CDR1 and CDR2: LNHDA, SQIVND (reference sequence). The V gene end was trimmed by 5 bases and the J gene end by 3 bases; junction bases not matched to a gene: 4. The CDR3 loop spans 13 amino acids. The CDR3 here is CASSSVAGYEQYF. The CDR3 DNA reads TGTGCCAGTAGTTCGGTAGCGGGCTACGAGCAGTACTTC.

The chain is built from TRBV24-1 and TRBJ2-7; 7 bases map to TRBD1. V shed 8 bases, J shed 0 bases, and the junction held 3 bases outside the gene matches. The CDR3 is made up of 13 amino acids. Looked up from germline, CDR1 is KGHDR and CDR2 is SFDVKD. This CDR3 is CATKGTDSYEQYF. DNA for the CDR3: TGTGCCACCAAAGGGACAGACTCCTACGAGCAGTACTTC.

CDR3 region: CASSLSSGRQETQYF. The CDR3, as DNA: TGTGCCAGCAGCTTATCTTCAGGGCGGCAAGAGACCCAGTACTTC. V is TRBV7-2 and J is TRBJ2-5, with D perhaps matching TRBD1 (5 bases). The CDR3 spans 15 residues. The germline V gene has CDR1 SGHTA and CDR2 FQGNSA. Between the trimmed V and J ends, which lost 2 bases and 2 bases, there was a span of 12 bases.

V and J are TRBV3-1 (or the pseudogene TRBV3-2) and TRBJ2-2; 7 bases are a match to TRBD2. The CDR3 runs 18 residues. V shed 1 base and J 5 bases; nucleotides not matched to a gene: 13. CDR1 LGHDT and CDR2 YNNKEL come from the germline V gene (reference sequence). The CDR3: CASSQGLGGLDTTGELFF. CDR3 DNA: TGTGCCAGCAGCCAAGGTCTTGGCGGACTAGACACAACCGGGGAGCTGTTTTTT.